Below, 16 T cell receptor beta chains from the same sample are listed, as sequenced in a study of cytomegalovirus exposure and HLA in healthy donors. PCR primers comprised 60 Vbeta and 13 Jbeta primers. TCRdb's table, derived via immunoSEQ multiplex PCR, lists solely in-frame clones and lacks some. The repertoire holds about 120,000 clones, with 81% as singletons. The sequencing sample was made of PBMCs. Every receptor here comes from a woman in her 30s in good health and CMV-seronegative.

The rearrangement links TRBV19 to TRBJ1-4; D remains unclear. Trimming pared 3 bases from V and 4 bases from J, leaving 15 bases between. The CDR3 loop spans 16 amino acids. Germline V lookup: CDR1 LNHDA, CDR2 SQIVND (reference sequence). CDR3 nucleotides: TGTGCCAGTAGTATCGGATTGGCAGGCAATAATGAAAAACTGTTTTTT. It yields the protein CASSIGLAGNNEKLFF.

This clone was seen a single time. V usage is TRBV6-6 and J usage is TRBJ1-2; 8 bases match TRBD1. Per the germline V gene, CDR1 is MNHNY and CDR2 is SVGAGI (reference sequence). CDR3 length equals 14 residues. V dropped 4 bases and J dropped 7; count of bases not matched to a gene: 8. The CDR3 loop is CASSLDRASGGYTF. Here the CDR3 DNA reads TGTGCCAGCAGTTTGGACAGGGCTAGTGGTGGCTACACCTTC.

In this sample, this clone turned up a few times. The chain links TRBV28 to TRBJ2-1; D may be TRBD2 (5 bases). Trimming cost V 10 bases and J 0 bases, with 10 bases left between them. CDR3 length: 13 residues. CDR1 and CDR2 (germline): MDHEN, SYDVKM. This chain's CDR3 is CAITSFSYNEQFF. As DNA, the CDR3 is TGTGCCATCACTAGTTTCTCCTACAATGAGCAGTTCTTC.

This CDR3 is CASSLGIAGVTYEQYF. CDR3 nucleotides: TGTGCCAGCAGCTTGGGTATCGCAGGGGTTACCTACGAGCAGTACTTC. The chain has TRBV5-5 and TRBJ2-7; D is perhaps TRBD1 (6 bases). Trimming took 0 bases from V and 2 from J, leaving 15 bases between them. CDR1 is SGHKS, CDR2 YYEKEE, per germline (reference sequence). CDR3 length: 16 residues.

The chain joins TRBV5-1 to TRBJ2-7, with TRBD1 identical over 9 bases. The ends lost 0 bases at V and 3 bases at J; junction bases unmatched: 7. The CDR3 has 16 amino acids. CDR1 is SGHRS, CDR2 YFSETQ, per germline. CDR3 bases: TGCGCCAGCAGCTTGGCTCCGGGACAGGGATTCTACGAGCAGTACTTC. It encodes CASSLAPGQGFYEQYF.

This chain connects TRBV19 to TRBJ2-5; 9 bases fit TRBD2. The junction had 12 bases not matched to a gene; V was cut back by 4 bases and J by 3 bases. Germline assignment: CDR1 LNHDA and CDR2 SQIVND (reference sequence). The CDR3 sequence is 17 residues long. The CDR3 reads CASSRVWSSGGEETQYF. The DNA for the CDR3 is TGTGCCAGTAGTAGGGTTTGGAGTAGCGGGGGCGAAGAGACCCAGTACTTC.

J is TRBJ2-5 and V is TRBV5-1; maybe TRBD1 (7 bases). CDR3 length: 15 residues. V was cut by 3 bases and J by 5 bases, with 17 bases left in between. Germline lookup yields CDR1 SGHRS and CDR2 YFSETQ. This CDR3 is CASSWGRTGEETQYF. The CDR3 nucleotides are TGCGCCAGCAGCTGGGGGAGGACAGGAGAGGAGACCCAGTACTTC.

The CDR3 loop is CASSNRGGSGNTIYF. The CDR3 DNA sequence: TGCGCCAGCTCGAACAGGGGTGGCTCTGGAAACACCATATATTTT. This chain uses TRBV10-2 with TRBJ1-3; TRBD1 matches 7 bases. V lost 8 bases to trimming and J lost 0 bases; unmatched junction nucleotides: 7. The germline gives CDR1 WSHSY, CDR2 SAAADI. The CDR3 runs to 15 residues.

J is TRBJ2-3 and V is TRBV5-4; 9 nucleotides match TRBD2. Germline-derived CDR1 and CDR2 are SGHNT and YYREEE (reference sequence). Trimming cost V 5 bases and J 2 bases; bases outside gene matches: 9. This CDR3 is 16 amino acids long. The DNA for the CDR3 is TGTGCCAGCAGGCTGACCCTAGCGGGAAACACAGATACGCAGTATTTT. It yields the protein CASRLTLAGNTDTQYF.

This clone occurred a few times. J is TRBJ2-2 and V is TRBV30; 9 bases are shared with TRBD2. In germline, CDR1 is GTSNPN, CDR2 SVGIG (reference sequence). Trimming at V came to 7 bases and at J to 2 bases, leaving 11 bases not matched to a gene. CDR3 size: 16 residues. In DNA form, the CDR3 reads TGTGCCTCGGACAGTAGCGGGAGTATAAACACCGGGGAGCTGTTTTTT. Translated: CASDSSGSINTGELFF.

CDR3 DNA: TGCAGCGTTGGAGGGGGGACTAGCGGGAGTGGAGAGACCCAGTACTTC. It translates to CSVGGGTSGSGETQYF. V gene TRBV29-1 combines with J gene TRBJ2-5; the match to TRBD2 covers 14 bases. Germline lookup yields CDR1 SQVTM and CDR2 ANQGSEA. The length of the CDR3 is 16 residues. Trimming cost V 4 bases and J 4 bases; bases outside gene matches: 8.

The CDR3 sequence: CASSATGFNYEQYF. The CDR3 DNA reads TGTGCCAGCAGTGCCACAGGGTTTAACTACGAGCAGTACTTC. V usage is TRBV28 and J usage is TRBJ2-7; tentative D call: TRBD1 (6 bases). V shed 5 bases and J shed 3 bases, with 14 bases lying between them. The CDR3 loop spans 14 amino acids. Germline CDR1 is MDHEN and CDR2 is SYDVKM. The full variable domain, rest sourced from reference TRBV28 and TRBJ2-7, is DVKVTQSSRYLVKRTGEKVFLECVQDMDHENMFWYRQDPGLGLRLIYFSYDVKMKEKGDIPEGYSVSREKKERFSLILESASTNQTSMYLCASSATGFNYEQYFGPGTRLTVT.

This clone was detected a few times. The rearrangement uses TRBV6-5 and TRBJ2-3, with TRBD2 identical over 9 bases. With V trimmed by 7 bases and J by 8 bases, 13 bases remained unmatched. The CDR3 extends over 15 amino acids. Germline V gives CDR1 MNHEY, CDR2 SVGAGI. The CDR3 here is CASNIGVAGVGTQYF. The DNA of the CDR3 is TGTGCCAGCAACATAGGGGTAGCGGGAGTTGGTACGCAGTATTTT.

This rearrangement joins TRBV5-1 to TRBJ2-7, with TRBD2 identical over 8 bases. V was clipped by 7 bases and J by 2 bases; unmatched bases: 2. There are 12 residues in the CDR3. Per the germline V gene, CDR1 is SGHRS and CDR2 is YFSETQ. In nucleotides, the CDR3 is TGCGCCAGCCGGGGACTAGCCTACGAGCAGTACTTC. It yields the protein CASRGLAYEQYF.

The chain links TRBV9 to TRBJ2-2; the D gene is possibly TRBD2 (6 bases). The CDR3 extends over 16 amino acids. Trimming shortened V by 0 bases and J by 4 bases, and 13 bases separated the two germline ends. The germline V gene has CDR1 SGDLS and CDR2 YYNGEE. CDR3 sequence reads: CASSVVSGAGTGELFF. The CDR3 DNA sequence: TGTGCCAGCAGCGTAGTTTCGGGAGCGGGCACCGGGGAGCTGTTTTTT.

This clone showed up just once. The chain combines TRBV11-3 with TRBJ2-7; D call uncertain. This CDR3 contains 14 residues. Trimming took 6 bases from V and 3 from J, leaving 15 bases between them. Germline V gene sequence: CDR1 SGHNT, CDR2 YENEEA. CDR3 coding DNA: TGTGCCAGCAGTCCAAGTCAGAACAGCTACGAGCAGTACTTC. It translates to CASSPSQNSYEQYF.